A single T cell receptor (beta chain) is shown here with its context. This sample was taken from a study of blood T cell repertoires in COVID-19. Method: immunoSEQ multiplex PCR; TCRdb's copy keeps in-frame clones and lacks some. The sample shows 160,000 or so clones, more than 75% of them seen only once. Trimming shortened V by 6 bases and J by 3 bases, and 9 bases separated the two germline ends. This CDR3 contains 12 residues. Looked up from germline, CDR1 is MNHEY and CDR2 is SVGAGI. Sequenced input: peripheral blood. The V gene is TRBV6-5, the J gene TRBJ2-7; the D is unclear. The clonotype originates from a man aged 35 to 55 with acute or convalescent COVID-19. The chain's CDR3 is CASSQNNYEQYF. CDR3 DNA sequence: TGTGCCAGCAGCCAGAACAACTACGAGCAGTACTTC.